Sequencing of this T cell receptor (beta chain) was carried out in a study of cytomegalovirus exposure and HLA in healthy donors. Study-wide findings and caveats: Confirmation in vitro established that a few CMV-associated chains were specific for CMV antigens. About 87% or about 30% of the time was how often most TCR beta V segments were productive, according to an earlier analysis. Excluded were some V segments that proved indistinguishable, including TRBV6-2 and TRBV6-3. Later, an analysis found that common viral pathogens appeared to be linked with several of the most significant clusters.

Use of 60 Vbeta and 13 Jbeta primers characterized the PCR. TCRdb's table, derived via immunoSEQ multiplex PCR, lists solely in-frame clones and lacks some. The sample has 200,000 to 250,000 clones; approximately 88% are singletons. Note on this clone: Its antigen is unknown.

Germline V CDR1 and CDR2: MNHNS, SASEGT. V gave up 4 bases and J gave up 5 bases; unmatched junction bases: 2. The CDR3 contains 13 residues. Sequenced input: PBMCs. V usage is TRBV6-1 and J usage is TRBJ2-7, with 10 bases fitting TRBD2. The source is a boy aged 2 to 10 in good health and CMV-seronegative. CDR3 coding DNA: TGTGCCAGCAGTGTAGCGGGAGGCCACGAGCAGTACTTC. It translates to CASSVAGGHEQYF.